Each of the 8 T cell receptor beta chains below was sequenced from the same sample in a study of CXCR3 chemokines and chemotherapy response in bladder cancer. TCRdb re-called the PCR reads with MiXCR, one entry per CDR3 protein. The data show over a thousand distinct CDR3 sequences, with approximately 5% seen just once and approximately 16% held by the top ten. The specimen was obtained from a patient whose treatment included neoadjuvant chemotherapy. The receptors were sampled from a human donor with bladder cancer that responded to neoadjuvant chemotherapy.

Within the sample, this clonotype is medium-sized. The rearrangement links TRBV12-3 or TRBV12-4 to TRBJ1-2, with a weak D call TRBD1 (5 bases). Between the trimmed V and J ends, which lost 1 base and 7 bases, there was a span of 10 bases. The CDR3 is made up of 13 amino acids. For the CDR3, the DNA is TGTGCCAGCAGTTTAGGGGCAGGGACTGGCTACACCTTC. Protein product: CASSLGAGTGYTF.

Within the sample, this clonotype is medium-sized. The genes are TRBV30 and TRBJ1-2; D is uncertain. The CDR3 is 11 residues long. Germline CDR1 and CDR2: GTSNPN and SVGIG (reference sequence). The V end was cut by 0 bases, the J end by 10 bases, with 9 bases between. The CDR3 DNA follows: TGTGCCTGGAGTGTCCTGTTTGTCTACACCTTC. This encodes CAWSVLFVYTF. The entire variable domain, with the rest obtained from reference TRBV30 and TRBJ1-2, is as follows: SQTIHQWPATLVQPVGSPLSLECTVEGTSNPNLYWYRQAAGRGLQLLFYSVGIGQISSEVPQNLSASRPQDRQFILSSKKLLLSDSGFYLCAWSVLFVYTFGSGTRLTVV.

This chain joins TRBV7-9 and TRBJ2-2; no definite D call. Germline-derived CDR1 and CDR2 are SEHNR and FQNEAQ (reference sequence). V lost 5 bases to trimming and J lost 0 bases, with 10 bases between them. CDR3 size: 15 residues. For the CDR3, the DNA is TGTGCCAGCAGCCCCAACTTAGCGAACACCGGGGAGCTGTTTTTT. Amino acid sequence: CASSPNLANTGELFF.

This clonotype is classed as hyperexpanded. V usage is TRBV19 and J usage is TRBJ2-7, with D uncertain. Trimming removed 3 bases from V and 4 bases from J, with 10 bases in between. Looked up from germline, CDR1 is LNHDA and CDR2 is SQIVND (reference sequence). This CDR3 has 13 amino acids. The CDR3 bases are TGTGCCAGTAGTATCTTGTTGGGGTACGAGCAGTACTTC. Residues: CASSILLGYEQYF.

V usage is TRBV20-1 and J usage is TRBJ1-5; tentative D call: TRBD1 (5 bases). The V and J ends lost 0 bases and 3 bases respectively, with 12 bases between them. The CDR3 sequence is 15 residues long. Germline V gene sequence: CDR1 DFQATT, CDR2 SNEGSKA (reference sequence). The CDR3 region has the DNA TGCAGTGCTAGAGATGCCAGGGTATCCAATCAGCCCCAGCATTTT. This codes for CSARDARVSNQPQHF.

By share of the sample, this clonotype is medium-sized. V gene TRBV7-2 combines with J gene TRBJ2-7; D gene uncertain. Germline assignment: CDR1 SGHTA and CDR2 FQGNSA. Trimming took off 6 bases at V and 2 bases at J, with 14 bases between the two ends. This CDR3 region has 14 residues. In DNA, the CDR3 is TGTGCCAGCAGTTCAAGGGCGCAGACCTACGAGCAGTACTTC. Translating it yields CASSSRAQTYEQYF.

This clonotype appeared many times. The chain's CDR3 is CASSGRDRNGYTF. The CDR3 DNA reads as TGTGCCAGCAGTGGCCGGGACAGAAATGGCTACACCTTC. The V gene is TRBV25-1, the J gene TRBJ1-2; 7 positions agree with TRBD1. J gave up 6 bases and V 4 bases, and 5 bases lay outside the gene matches. Germline lookup yields CDR1 MGHDK and CDR2 SYGVNS. CDR3 length: 13 residues.

This clonotype is labeled as medium-sized. V usage is TRBV5-6 and J usage is TRBJ1-2; D call uncertain. Per the germline V gene, CDR1 is SGHDT and CDR2 is YYEEEE. V was shortened by 2 bases and J by 2 bases, with 7 bases between the two germline ends. The CDR3 runs to 13 residues. The CDR3 bases are TGTGCCAGCAGCTTCGGACGAAACTATGGCTACACCTTC. It encodes CASSFGRNYGYTF.